This TCR beta chain was retrieved from a study of cytomegalovirus exposure and HLA in healthy donors. Sequenced by immunoSEQ multiplex PCR; TCRdb stores in-frame clones only, minus some. The table lists tens of thousands of clones, roughly 92% of them singletons. To note about this clone: Its target is not known.

Findings of the study overall: Most TCR sequences showed up rarely, but some public TCRs showed up in many donors. The authors confirmed in vitro that three CMV-associated chains were specific for CMV antigens.

The germline CDR1 and CDR2 sequences are MNHNS and SASEGT. Trimming stripped 4 bases from V and 3 bases from J, with 18 bases between. This CDR3 spans 17 amino acids. Sequenced input: PBMCs. The J gene is TRBJ2-2, the V gene TRBV6-1; maybe TRBD2 (6 bases). This TCR was sampled from a woman younger than 35 in good health and CMV-seronegative. CDR3 coding DNA: TGTGCCAGCAGTGCGCCTCAGGGAGGAGGTTACACCGGGGAGCTGTTTTTT. It specifies CASSAPQGGGYTGELFF.